This is a list of T cell receptor beta chains from one sample in a study of monozygotic twins with inflammatory bowel disease. TCRdb re-analyzed the 5' RACE reads; it lists each CDR3 protein once, without DNA. The repertoire table contains 200,000 to 250,000 distinct CDR3 sequences. The sample was blood. These TCRs come from a human donor with ulcerative colitis or Crohn's disease, or a healthy co-twin of an affected twin (not recorded which). Both conserved end residues are part of each CDR3. Each record gives: V gene, J gene, clone size, CDR3 protein. Only some rows state a clone size, as once, few, many or a class for expanded clones.

V gene: TRBV5-1
J gene: TRBJ2-1
clone size: -
CDR3 protein: CASRSEPGLALFYNEQFF

V gene: TRBV11-1
J gene: TRBJ1-1
clone size: -
CDR3 protein: CASSLARLSGDRNTEAFF

V gene: TRBV5-1
J gene: TRBJ1-4
clone size: -
CDR3 protein: CASSLEVPPTNEKLFF

V gene: TRBV19
J gene: TRBJ1-5
clone size: -
CDR3 protein: CASSIPFNQPQHF

V gene: TRBV5-1
J gene: TRBJ2-5
clone size: -
CDR3 protein: CASSRTTSGGERQETQYF

V gene: TRBV20-1
J gene: TRBJ1-6
clone size: -
CDR3 protein: CSAGKLGKVSPLHF

V gene: TRBV4-2
J gene: TRBJ2-7
clone size: -
CDR3 protein: CASSQEGFARVYF

V gene: TRBV12-3/TRBV12-4
J gene: TRBJ2-6
clone size: -
CDR3 protein: CASSPPTGFGANVLTF

V gene: TRBV12-3/TRBV12-4
J gene: TRBJ2-1
clone size: -
CDR3 protein: CASSRTGGEQFF

V gene: TRBV10-3
J gene: TRBJ2-3
clone size: -
CDR3 protein: CATAPRGDTDTQYF

V gene: TRBV5-1
J gene: TRBJ1-1
clone size: -
CDR3 protein: CASSTPDRGGTEAFF

V gene: TRBV6-5
J gene: TRBJ1-5
clone size: -
CDR3 protein: CASSYSRAQQPQHF

V gene: TRBV19
J gene: TRBJ2-1
clone size: -
CDR3 protein: CASSDTGNAYNEQFF

V gene: TRBV12-3/TRBV12-4
J gene: TRBJ2-3
clone size: -
CDR3 protein: CASSLSGADTQYF

V gene: TRBV5-1
J gene: TRBJ2-7
clone size: -
CDR3 protein: CASSLTASGGSLYRDEQYF

V gene: TRBV3-1
J gene: TRBJ2-1
clone size: -
CDR3 protein: CASRSSGGYEQFF

V gene: TRBV9
J gene: TRBJ2-4
clone size: -
CDR3 protein: CASSGGNKNIQYF

V gene: TRBV7-9
J gene: TRBJ2-1
clone size: -
CDR3 protein: CASSLARAREQFF

V gene: TRBV5-1
J gene: TRBJ2-1
clone size: -
CDR3 protein: CASSFALTSGVYNEQFF

V gene: TRBV7-9
J gene: TRBJ2-1
clone size: -
CDR3 protein: CASSFSLSYNEQFF

V gene: TRBV12-3/TRBV12-4
J gene: TRBJ1-5
clone size: -
CDR3 protein: CASSSRQVGSNQPQHF

V gene: TRBV5-1
J gene: TRBJ2-1
clone size: -
CDR3 protein: CASSLAGTGGPNEQFF

V gene: TRBV5-6
J gene: TRBJ2-3
clone size: -
CDR3 protein: CASSRDLTHTDTQYF

V gene: TRBV20-1
J gene: TRBJ1-2
clone size: -
CDR3 protein: CSARQGAAGYTF

V gene: TRBV3-1
J gene: TRBJ2-1
clone size: -
CDR3 protein: CASSKTSGGDVNEQFF

V gene: TRBV7-8
J gene: TRBJ2-3
clone size: -
CDR3 protein: CASSAGTGTTTDTQYF

V gene: TRBV3-1
J gene: TRBJ2-3
clone size: -
CDR3 protein: CASSQEGLAGGRDTQYF

V gene: TRBV15
J gene: TRBJ2-3
clone size: -
CDR3 protein: CATSRDLLVPDTQYF

V gene: TRBV6-2/TRBV6-3
J gene: TRBJ2-2
clone size: -
CDR3 protein: CASSYPKLPFVDFNTGELFF

V gene: TRBV20-1
J gene: TRBJ2-7
clone size: -
CDR3 protein: CSPRARDKVYEQYF

V gene: TRBV27
J gene: TRBJ1-5
clone size: -
CDR3 protein: CASSLILNSNQPQHF

V gene: TRBV5-1
J gene: TRBJ2-5
clone size: -
CDR3 protein: CASRDTDFETQYF

V gene: TRBV20-1
J gene: TRBJ2-3
clone size: -
CDR3 protein: CSAPLTDWTSTDTQYF

V gene: TRBV7-9
J gene: TRBJ1-6
clone size: -
CDR3 protein: CASSSTGDNSPLHF

V gene: TRBV9
J gene: TRBJ1-3
clone size: -
CDR3 protein: CASSARGIGNTIYF

V gene: TRBV7-9
J gene: TRBJ1-2
clone size: -
CDR3 protein: CASSIRAGYGYTF

V gene: TRBV19
J gene: TRBJ1-2
clone size: medium-sized
CDR3 protein: CASNALSQIRYGYTF

V gene: TRBV12-3/TRBV12-4
J gene: TRBJ1-1
clone size: -
CDR3 protein: CASSFSGQGYTEAFF

V gene: TRBV5-8
J gene: TRBJ1-1
clone size: -
CDR3 protein: CASRVGMVTEAFF

V gene: TRBV12-3/TRBV12-4
J gene: TRBJ1-4
clone size: -
CDR3 protein: CASSFRPNEKLFF

V gene: TRBV12-3/TRBV12-4
J gene: TRBJ2-5
clone size: -
CDR3 protein: CASRQGAGETQYF

V gene: TRBV28
J gene: TRBJ1-1
clone size: -
CDR3 protein: CATRDPGRGEAFF

V gene: TRBV9
J gene: TRBJ1-1
clone size: -
CDR3 protein: CASSVSGQGDTEAFF

V gene: TRBV7-8
J gene: TRBJ1-3
clone size: -
CDR3 protein: CASSLAPESSGNTIYF

V gene: TRBV18
J gene: TRBJ2-1
clone size: -
CDR3 protein: CASSPPRNRGGLYNEQFF

V gene: TRBV2
J gene: TRBJ1-4
clone size: -
CDR3 protein: CASSLFDRAWNEKLFF

V gene: TRBV5-8
J gene: TRBJ1-1
clone size: -
CDR3 protein: CASIETGERAEAFF

V gene: TRBV10-3
J gene: TRBJ2-1
clone size: -
CDR3 protein: CAISDRLAGGHSSYNEQFF

V gene: TRBV12-3/TRBV12-4
J gene: TRBJ1-1
clone size: -
CDR3 protein: CASSYTGLGNTEAFF

V gene: TRBV5-5
J gene: TRBJ1-5
clone size: -
CDR3 protein: CASSLASSGIQPQHF

V gene: TRBV27
J gene: TRBJ2-1
clone size: -
CDR3 protein: CASSGANEQFF

V gene: TRBV12-3/TRBV12-4
J gene: TRBJ2-1
clone size: -
CDR3 protein: CASSSPRGRNEQFF